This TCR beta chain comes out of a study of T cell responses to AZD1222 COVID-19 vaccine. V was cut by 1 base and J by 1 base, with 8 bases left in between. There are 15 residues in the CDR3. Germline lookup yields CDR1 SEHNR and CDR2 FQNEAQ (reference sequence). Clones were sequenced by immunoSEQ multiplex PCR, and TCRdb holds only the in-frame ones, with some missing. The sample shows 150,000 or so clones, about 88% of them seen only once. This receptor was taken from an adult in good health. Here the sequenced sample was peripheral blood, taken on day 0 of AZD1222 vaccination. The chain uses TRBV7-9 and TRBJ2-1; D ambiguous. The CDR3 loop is CASSLGLKSYNEQFF. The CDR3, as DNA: TGTGCCAGCAGCTTAGGACTGAAATCCTACAATGAGCAGTTCTTC.